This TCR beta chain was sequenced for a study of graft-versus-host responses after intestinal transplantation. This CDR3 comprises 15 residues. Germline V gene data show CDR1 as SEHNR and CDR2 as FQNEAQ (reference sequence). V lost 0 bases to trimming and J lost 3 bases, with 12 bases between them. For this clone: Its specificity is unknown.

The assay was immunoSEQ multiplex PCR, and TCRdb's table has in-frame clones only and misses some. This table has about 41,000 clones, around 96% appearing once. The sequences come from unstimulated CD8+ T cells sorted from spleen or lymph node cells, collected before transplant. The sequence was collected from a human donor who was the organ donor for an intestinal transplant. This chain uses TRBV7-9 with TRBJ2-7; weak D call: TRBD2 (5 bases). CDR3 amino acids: CASSLAEGRFYEQYF. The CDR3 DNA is TGTGCCAGCAGCTTAGCAGAAGGGAGATTCTACGAGCAGTACTTC.